The clone carrying this T cell receptor (beta chain) was recorded many times. The antigen is not known. TCR cDNA, made by 5'RACE template switching, carried an added universal primer site and UMIs. TCRdb recomputed calls from the 5' RACE reads with MiXCR, one row per CDR3 protein. The data contain some 240,000 distinct CDR3 sequences, approximately 3.8% of them singletons. V dropped 5 bases and J dropped 8 bases, with 21 bases sitting between them. Germline assignment: CDR1 MGHRA and CDR2 YSYEKL. The CDR3 totals 16 residues. The data belong to a study of T cells after yellow fever vaccination. Overall study findings and caveats: Booster sampling recovered most clones from primary vaccination (around 96% CD4, around 90% CD8). A minor fraction of clonotypes spanned both CD4 and CD8 compartments.

Sample: PBMCs, taken 15 days after the yellow fever booster vaccination. V is TRBV4-1 and J is TRBJ1-4; TRBD1 might be the D (5 bases). This receptor was obtained from a man aged 18 to 29 who received the YFV17D yellow fever vaccine. The CDR3 DNA is TGCGCCAGCAGCGGGGGAAGCCTTGGACCTTGGGAAAAACTGTTTTTT. Its protein product is CASSGGSLGPWEKLFF.